A single sample is the source of the 25 T cell receptor beta chains below, sequenced in a study of T cell repertoires in ileal Crohn's disease (dated by TCRdb to between 2018 and 2021). Preparation of the library involved the immunoSEQ multiplex PCR assay. TCRdb took over this immuneACCESS table, retaining in-frame rearrangements with V and J assigned. Such tables are incomplete; in checked studies, under half of the missing clones stem from an unresolved V gene, and the remainder is unexplained. The sample table contains several thousand clones; only one count was recorded for nearly 95% of them. The ten largest clones take up more than 1.5% of the sample. Sequenced input: ileal tissue. These receptors were obtained from an adult with Crohn's disease.

The chain's CDR3 is CASTKDTTYEQYF. In nucleotides, the CDR3 is TGTGCCAGCACCAAGGACACGACCTACGAGCAGTACTTC. The chain combines TRBV7-9 with TRBJ2-7; a weak D match, TRBD1 (5 bases). The CDR3 extends over 13 amino acids. Germline values: CDR1 SEHNR, CDR2 FQNEAQ (reference sequence). The V and J ends lost 7 bases and 2 bases respectively, with 12 bases between them.

The chain couples TRBV7-8 to TRBJ1-3, with D uncertain. CDR1 and CDR2 from the germline V gene are SGHVS and FQNEAQ. The CDR3 runs 16 residues. Trimming stripped 1 base from V and 1 base from J, with 11 bases between. DNA of the CDR3: TGTGCCAGCAGCTTAGGGAGCTTCATTTCTGGAAACACCATATATTTT. As protein: CASSLGSFISGNTIYF. Looking up the rest from reference TRBV7-8 and TRBJ1-3 gives the full variable domain: GAGVSQSPRYKVAKRGQDVALRCDPISGHVSLFWYQQALGQGPEFLTYFQNEAQLDKSGLPSDRFFAERPEGSVSTLKIQRTQQEDSAVYLCASSLGSFISGNTIYFGEGSWLTVV.

The chain has TRBV27 and TRBJ2-5, with 7 bases identical to TRBD1. The CDR3 is 12 amino acids. Germline lookup yields CDR1 MNHEY and CDR2 SMNVEV (reference sequence). Unmatched junction bases numbered 8, after V lost 9 bases and J lost 7 bases. CDR3 DNA: TGTGCCAGGGCGGACAGGAAAGGGACCCAGTACTTC. It encodes CARADRKGTQYF.

The gene calls are TRBV5-1 and TRBJ2-7; 10 bases align to TRBD1. The germline CDR1 and CDR2 sequences are SGHRS and YFSETQ. Trimming at V came to 4 bases and at J to 1 base, leaving 8 bases not matched to a gene. This CDR3 comprises 16 residues. CDR3 bases: TGCGCCAGCAGCACGGGACAGGGGCTACTTTCCTACGAGCAGTACTTC. Protein: CASSTGQGLLSYEQYF.

Here the CDR3 DNA reads TGTGCCAGCAGCGGGTTAGCTGGGACTAGCGCCGAAGAGACCCAGTACTTC. Its translation: CASSGLAGTSAEETQYF. The genes are TRBV9 and TRBJ2-5; 10 bases agree with TRBD2. The trim removed 3 bases at V and 3 bases at J, leaving 11 bases unmatched. CDR3 length: 17 amino acids. Germline CDR1 reads SGDLS; CDR2 reads YYNGEE.

The V call is TRBV5-6, the J call TRBJ1-5, with D possibly TRBD1 on 6 matching bases. This CDR3 is built from 16 residues. V was shortened by 3 bases and J by 2 bases, with 15 bases between the two germline ends. CDR1 is SGHDT, CDR2 YYEEEE, per germline. The CDR3 DNA follows: TGTGCCAGCAGCTGGAGGGGGGGATTTGGCAATCAGCCCCAGCATTTT. It codes for CASSWRGGFGNQPQHF. The full variable domain, its missing parts supplied by reference TRBV5-6 and TRBJ1-5, is DAGVTQSPTHLIKTRGQQVTLRCSPKSGHDTVSWYQQALGQGPQFIFQYYEEEERQRGNFPDRFSGHQFPNYSSELNVNALLLGDSALYLCASSWRGGFGNQPQHFGDGTRLSIL.

The V call is TRBV2, the J call TRBJ2-7; a possible D gene is TRBD2 (5 bases). The CDR3 sequence is 11 residues long. With 8 bases removed from V and 5 bases from J, the gap between germline ends came to 10 bases. From germline, CDR1 is SNHLY and CDR2 FYNNEI. The CDR3 DNA follows: TGTGCCAGCCATAGGGAGAACGAGCAGTACTTC. Amino acids: CASHRENEQYF.

This clone was observed once. The chain joins TRBV5-1 to TRBJ2-7; TRBD1 is a possible D gene (5 bases). Germline assignment: CDR1 SGHRS and CDR2 YFSETQ. The length of the CDR3 is 14 residues. Trimming stripped 2 bases from V and 2 bases from J, with 11 bases between. As DNA, the CDR3 is TGCGCCAGCAGCTTAACGACAGCACCCTACGAGCAGTACTTC. Translating gives CASSLTTAPYEQYF.

The chain carries TRBV19 and TRBJ1-2, with 7 bases that match TRBD1. The CDR3 contains 15 residues. Germline trimming cut 4 bases from V and 5 bases from J; bases unmatched to any gene: 10. Germline CDR1 is LNHDA and CDR2 is SQIVND (reference sequence). Written as DNA, the CDR3 is TGTGCCAGTAGTACCCTTCAGGGGGAGAGATATGGCTACACCTTC. The encoded protein is CASSTLQGERYGYTF.

The V call is TRBV10-1, the J call TRBJ2-2; D is undetermined. Germline V gives CDR1 WNHNN, CDR2 SYGVQD (reference sequence). V was shortened by 4 bases and J by 6 bases, with 12 bases between the two germline ends. The CDR3 contains 14 residues. The DNA of the CDR3 is TGCGCCAGCAGTGCCACGGCAAGCGCCGGGGAGCTGTTTTTT. The encoded protein is CASSATASAGELFF.

A single count supports this clone. The chain links TRBV6-1 to TRBJ2-5; 9 nucleotides agree with TRBD1. The CDR3 runs to 14 residues. V shed 5 bases and J 5 bases; nucleotides not matched to a gene: 6. Germline V gene data show CDR1 as MNHNS and CDR2 as SASEGT. CDR3 sequence (DNA): TGTGCCAGCAGTTCACAGGGGGCGGGGGAGACCCAGTACTTC. As protein: CASSSQGAGETQYF.

V is TRBV19 and J is TRBJ1-2; 9 bases fit TRBD1. Trimming took 5 bases from V and 8 from J; bases not matched to a gene: 3. This CDR3 has 12 residues. CDR1 and CDR2 (germline): LNHDA, SQIVND (reference sequence). The CDR3 nucleotides read TGTGCCAGTAGTGGGACAGGGCTGGGCTACACCTTC. It specifies CASSGTGLGYTF.

V gene TRBV7-2 combines with J gene TRBJ2-7, with 9 bases identical to TRBD2. This CDR3 contains 15 residues. Losses at the gene ends were 1 base for V and 12 bases for J; bases not matched to a gene: 13. Germline V gene data show CDR1 as SGHTA and CDR2 as FQGNSA. The CDR3 is CASSLGRGLAGPLYF. The CDR3 coding sequence is TGTGCCAGCAGCTTAGGGCGCGGCCTAGCGGGACCATTGTACTTC.

V gene TRBV6-1 combines with J gene TRBJ2-1; 7 nucleotides line up with TRBD2. Trimming removed 2 bases from V and 5 bases from J; junction bases left unmatched: 6. The CDR3 spans 15 residues. The germline CDR1 and CDR2 sequences are MNHNS and SASEGT. This CDR3 is CASSELLGRHNEQFF. In DNA form, the CDR3 reads TGTGCCAGCAGTGAACTTCTCGGGAGGCACAATGAGCAGTTCTTC.

This clone occurred a few times. This chain links TRBV7-9 with TRBJ1-2, with D maybe TRBD1 (5 bases). Germline V gene sequence: CDR1 SEHNR, CDR2 FQNEAQ (reference sequence). The CDR3 is made up of 12 amino acids. The germline V and J ends were trimmed by 7 bases and 2 bases, with 8 bases remaining between them. The CDR3 loop reads CASTRGNYGYTF. The CDR3 nucleotides are TGTGCCAGCACTAGGGGAAACTATGGCTACACCTTC.

This sequence joins TRBV5-4 and TRBJ2-2, with 7 bases that match TRBD2. Per germline, CDR1 SGHNT and CDR2 YYREEE (reference sequence). The J segment lost 4 bases and the V segment lost 4 bases, leaving 10 bases of the junction unmatched. The CDR3 length is 16 residues. The CDR3 DNA reads as TGTGCCAGCAGCCCGGGGGGAGGGAGGGGCACCGGGGAGCTGTTTTTT. Its translation is CASSPGGGRGTGELFF.

Remarks on this clone: As the CDR3 is not closed by the conserved phenylalanine or tryptophan, this likely results from a read error. This rearrangement joins TRBV9 to TRBJ1-2; 7 positions agree with TRBD1. The CDR3 runs 14 residues. Germline V gives CDR1 SGDLS, CDR2 YYNGEE. V dropped 3 bases and J dropped 4; count of bases not matched to a gene: 6. CDR3 region: CASSARQGSYGYTS. CDR3 nucleotide sequence: TGTGCCAGCAGCGCCCGACAGGGTAGCTATGGCTACACCTCC.

J is TRBJ2-7 and V is TRBV7-8; TRBD2 agrees at 9 bases. This CDR3 contains 16 residues. The V gene end was trimmed by 4 bases and the J gene end by 4 bases; junction bases not matched to a gene: 11. Germline CDR1 and CDR2: SGHVS and FQNEAQ. The CDR3 here is CASSYSRTSDSYEQYF. DNA for the CDR3: TGTGCCAGCAGCTACTCTAGGACTAGCGATTCATACGAGCAGTACTTC.

This clone was seen only once. This sequence joins TRBV29-1 and TRBJ2-7; TRBD1 matches at 7 bases. The CDR3 totals 11 residues. Germline CDR1 and CDR2: SQVTM and ANQGSEA. After removal of 5 bases from V and 3 bases from J, the junction contained 1 base not matched to a gene. This chain's CDR3 is CSVWDSYEQYF. The CDR3 DNA follows: TGCAGCGTTTGGGACAGCTACGAGCAGTACTTC.

As concerns this clone: Distinct nucleotide sequences in the sample also encode this CDR3. V is TRBV29-1 and J is TRBJ2-3; the match to TRBD2 covers 7 bases. The germline gives CDR1 SQVTM, CDR2 ANQGSEA. The V segment lost 6 bases and the J segment 4 bases; nucleotides outside the gene matches: 7. The CDR3 covers 13 residues. CDR3 loop: CSVWGRAADTQYF. The CDR3 DNA reads as TGCAGCGTCTGGGGGAGGGCCGCAGATACGCAGTATTTT.

The chain recombines TRBV6-6 with TRBJ2-1, with TRBD2 identical over 9 bases. Trimming at V came to 4 bases and at J to 5 bases, leaving 6 bases not matched to a gene. This CDR3 is built from 15 residues. Per germline, CDR1 MNHNY and CDR2 SVGAGI (reference sequence). CDR3 loop: CASSWGSGRNNEQFF. The CDR3 bases are TGTGCCAGCAGTTGGGGTAGCGGGAGAAACAATGAGCAGTTCTTC.

J is TRBJ1-3 and V is TRBV19; 7 bases fit TRBD1. Germline loops: CDR1 LNHDA, CDR2 SQIVND (reference sequence). V was pared by 5 bases and J by 0 bases, with 7 bases of the junction left unmatched. The CDR3 spans 16 residues. The CDR3 is CASSRGTASSGNTIYF. For the CDR3, the DNA is TGTGCCAGTAGTCGCGGGACAGCAAGCTCTGGAAACACCATATATTTT.

This clone was counted between two and nine times. The chain recombines TRBV29-1 with TRBJ2-3; 9 nucleotides align to TRBD1. This CDR3 spans 13 amino acids. V trimming: 7 bases; J trimming: 6 bases; junction bases outside the gene matches: 8. Germline-derived CDR1 and CDR2 are SQVTM and ANQGSEA. CDR3 DNA: TGCAGCGCCTTCGGGACAGGGAAGGATACGCAGTATTTT. Translated: CSAFGTGKDTQYF.

The rearrangement links TRBV19 to TRBJ2-6; 12 bases are a match to TRBD2. This CDR3 has 17 residues. V was pared by 6 bases and J by 3 bases, with 6 bases of the junction left unmatched. The V gene's germline CDR1 is LNHDA and CDR2 SQIVND (reference sequence). The DNA of the CDR3 is TGTGCCAGTAGCAGGAGACTAGCGGGAGTTGGGGCCAACGTCCTGACTTTC. As protein: CASSRRLAGVGANVLTF.

This chain connects TRBV11-3 to TRBJ2-3, with D perhaps TRBD2 (5 bases). CDR1 and CDR2 (germline): SGHNT, YENEEA. V was clipped by 2 bases and J by 6 bases, with 9 bases between them. The CDR3 is 13 amino acids. The DNA for the CDR3 is TGTGCCAGCAGCTTATCCGGCGGGGATACGCAGTATTTT. Its translation: CASSLSGGDTQYF.